These 22 T cell receptor beta chains were all obtained from the same sample, sequenced in a study of vaccination and CD4 T cells after COVID-19. Treatment described: approximately nine-day PBMC culture with coronavirus spike peptide pools or control peptides (ViraFEST assay). An Oncomine TCR Beta short-read assay was used to sequence the DNA from cultured CD4+ T cells. TCRdb used MiXCR to reprocess the PCR reads, holding one entry per CDR3 protein. The repertoire has 13,000 or so distinct CDR3 sequences, about 26% of them found once; the top ten carry roughly 8.5%. These receptors are not linked to any known antigen. The specimen sequenced was CD4+ T cells from blood, cultured in vitro. These receptors all come from a human donor who had recovered from COVID-19.

A few counts support this clonotype. This sequence joins TRBV2 and TRBJ1-6, with no clear D. The germline gives CDR1 SNHLY, CDR2 FYNNEI. Trimming pared 5 bases from V and 5 bases from J, leaving 10 bases between. The CDR3 consists of 14 residues. The CDR3 DNA follows: TGTGCCAGCAGTTTCGCTGGTAATAATTCACCCCTCCACTTT. This translates into CASSFAGNNSPLHF. Together with reference TRBV2 and TRBJ1-6, the CDR3 gives the full variable domain: EPEVTQTPSHQVTQMGQEVILRCVPISNHLYFYWYRQILGQKVEFLVSFYNNEISEKSEIFDDQFSVERPDGSNFTLKIRSTKLEDSAMYFCASSFAGNNSPLHFGNGTRLTVT.

This clonotype came up a few times. The chain uses TRBV12-3 or TRBV12-4 and TRBJ2-3; D may correspond to TRBD1 or TRBD2 (5 bases each). V lost 3 bases to trimming and J lost 2 bases, with 12 bases between them. CDR3 size: 15 residues. The chain's CDR3 is CASSFGQGVTDTQYF. In DNA form, the CDR3 reads TGTGCCAGCAGTTTCGGGCAGGGAGTCACAGATACGCAGTATTTT.

This sequence joins TRBV10-1 and TRBJ1-4; D not certain. There are 18 residues in the CDR3. Germline CDR1 and CDR2: WNHNN and SYGVQD (reference sequence). Trimming took 7 bases from V and 0 from J, leaving 21 bases between them. CDR3 residues: CASKLPLPSLTTNEKLFF. The CDR3 DNA reads TGCGCCAGCAAATTACCCCTCCCCTCACTGACAACTAATGAAAAACTGTTTTTT.

The gene calls are TRBV11-3 and TRBJ2-7, with D unresolved. Trimming removed 1 base at V and 3 bases at J, with 10 bases between. Germline lookup yields CDR1 SGHNT and CDR2 YENEEA. The CDR3 has 14 amino acids. CDR3 in amino acids: CASSLVGGFYEQYF. The CDR3 region has the DNA TGTGCCAGCAGCTTAGTAGGCGGATTCTACGAGCAGTACTTC. The complete variable domain, with remaining parts taken from reference TRBV11-3 and TRBJ2-7, reads EAGVVQSPRYKIIEKKQPVAFWCNPISGHNTLYWYLQNLGQGPELLIRYENEEAVDDSQLPKDRFSAERLKGVDSTLKIQPAELGDSAVYLCASSLVGGFYEQYFGPGTRLTVT.

This chain links TRBV4-1 with TRBJ1-2; D gene ambiguous. The CDR3 has 15 residues. V lost 4 bases and J lost 4, with 16 bases in between. The germline V gene encodes CDR1 MGHRA and CDR2 YSYEKL. The CDR3 DNA sequence: TGCGCCAGCAGCCCGAAAATGAGGGTGAGCTATGGCTACACCTTC. Translation gives CASSPKMRVSYGYTF.

CDR3 coding DNA: TGTGCCAGCAGTCGCGGGTCTCGAGGGGCCCGGGAGGGCTACACCTTC. It specifies CASSRGSRGAREGYTF. The chain employs TRBV6-2 or TRBV6-3 and TRBJ1-2; possibly TRBD1 for D (5 bases). The ends were cut back, 5 bases at V and 8 bases at J, with 24 bases in the middle. Germline assignment: CDR1 MNHEY and CDR2 SVGEGT. The CDR3 totals 16 residues.

This chain joins TRBV19 and TRBJ2-1; 9 positions agree with TRBD2. V dropped 3 bases and J dropped 7; count of bases not matched to a gene: 7. Germline CDR1 reads LNHDA; CDR2 reads SQIVND (reference sequence). This CDR3 is built from 15 residues. The CDR3 reads CASSMWGGGGNEQFF. Here the CDR3 DNA reads TGTGCCAGTAGTATGTGGGGCGGGGGGGGAAATGAGCAGTTCTTC.

V is TRBV5-6 and J is TRBJ1-6; 10 positions match TRBD1. Trimming removed 3 bases from V and 5 bases from J; junction bases left unmatched: 11. Germline V lookup: CDR1 SGHDT, CDR2 YYEEEE. The CDR3 totals 18 residues. CDR3 bases: TGTGCCAGCAGCTCATTGGGACAGGGGCTGATGGATAATTCACCCCTCCACTTT. Encoded protein: CASSSLGQGLMDNSPLHF.

This clonotype has only a few counts. This chain connects TRBV10-3 to TRBJ2-3; no firm D call. Germline values: CDR1 ENHRY, CDR2 SYGVKD. V lost 11 bases, J lost 0 bases, and 12 bases lay in between. The CDR3 is made up of 13 amino acids. In DNA form, the CDR3 reads TGTGCCTTCTCGGCGGCTAGCACAGATACGCAGTATTTT. Translating gives CAFSAASTDTQYF.

This clonotype has more than one count but fewer than ten. The chain couples TRBV20-1 to TRBJ1-2; possibly TRBD1 for D (6 bases). The CDR3 loop spans 13 amino acids. Between the trimmed V and J ends, which lost 1 base and 3 bases, there was a span of 9 bases. Germline CDR1 is DFQATT and CDR2 is SNEGSKA (reference sequence). The DNA for the CDR3 is TGCAGTGCTAGAGTACAGGGCCACTATGGCTACACCTTC. It translates to CSARVQGHYGYTF.

The rearrangement joins TRBV19 to TRBJ2-6, with D possibly matching TRBD2 (6 bases). The CDR3 spans 19 residues. CDR1 and CDR2 (germline): LNHDA, SQIVND (reference sequence). The V end was cut by 1 base, the J end by 0 bases, with 16 bases between. The CDR3 DNA reads as TGTGCCAGTAGTATAGCCCTAGGGACTCCGAGCTCTGGGGCCAACGTCCTGACTTTC. It encodes CASSIALGTPSSGANVLTF.

This clonotype was recorded a few times. The rearrangement uses TRBV2 and TRBJ1-2; 7 nucleotides match TRBD1. Germline CDR1 and CDR2: SNHLY and FYNNEI. V lost 5 bases, J lost 8 bases, and 11 bases stayed unmatched. There are 14 residues in the CDR3. The CDR3 loop is CASSRDRVSGGYTF. The DNA for the CDR3 is TGTGCCAGCAGTCGAGACAGGGTTTCGGGAGGCTACACCTTC.

Only a few counts were recorded for this clonotype. The chain employs TRBV10-3 and TRBJ2-1, with 14 positions matching TRBD2. Germline-derived CDR1 and CDR2 are ENHRY and SYGVKD. Trimming took 7 bases from V and 4 from J; bases not matched to a gene: 6. The CDR3 spans 16 residues. CDR3 sequence: CAIINGTSGGYNEQFF. The CDR3 bases are TGTGCCATCATCAACGGGACTAGCGGGGGTTACAATGAGCAGTTCTTC.

A few counts support this clonotype. V is TRBV20-1 and J is TRBJ1-6; D remains ambiguous. Trimming shortened V by 6 bases and J by 8 bases, and 20 bases separated the two germline ends. Germline lookup yields CDR1 DFQATT and CDR2 SNEGSKA (reference sequence). The CDR3 is 15 residues long. The CDR3 protein is CSADSGLRSDSPLHF. In DNA, the CDR3 is TGCAGTGCGGATAGCGGGCTCCGTTCGGATTCACCCCTCCACTTT.

The chain couples TRBV27 to TRBJ1-6; 7 positions agree with TRBD1. Trimming took 2 bases from V and 7 from J; bases not matched to a gene: 2. CDR1 MNHEY and CDR2 SMNVEV come from the germline V gene (reference sequence). The CDR3 consists of 14 residues. The CDR3, as DNA: TGTGCCAGCAGTTTAGGAGGGGGCAATTCACCCCTCCACTTT. Amino acid sequence: CASSLGGGNSPLHF.

This clonotype was found a few times. DNA for the CDR3: TGTGCCAGTATGAGGCGGGGGATCACTGAAGCTTTCTTT. Translating it yields CASMRRGITEAFF. The chain couples TRBV19 to TRBJ1-1; a weak D match, TRBD1 (5 bases). The V gene lost 7 bases and the J gene lost 4 bases, with 13 bases spanning the gap. Germline V CDR1 and CDR2: LNHDA, SQIVND (reference sequence). The CDR3 consists of 13 residues.

This clonotype is classed as medium-sized. The V gene is TRBV19, the J gene TRBJ1-2, with no clear D. Trimming stripped 1 base from V and 4 bases from J, with 16 bases between. This CDR3 is built from 16 residues. Germline values: CDR1 LNHDA, CDR2 SQIVND (reference sequence). CDR3 bases: TGTGCCAGTAGTATAGTGGCCAGCCGGAGTTCCTATGGCTACACCTTC. Its protein product is CASSIVASRSSYGYTF.

The chain links TRBV11-3 to TRBJ1-2; D is unclear. This CDR3 is 13 amino acids long. Germline V gives CDR1 SGHNT, CDR2 YENEEA. Deletions cut 5 bases from V and 3 bases from J, with 10 bases between. CDR3 sequence reads: CASSPGNDYGYTF. CDR3 nucleotides: TGTGCCAGCAGCCCGGGAAATGACTATGGCTACACCTTC.

This clonotype was counted a few times. The rearrangement links TRBV20-1 to TRBJ2-3, with D possibly TRBD2 on 6 matching bases. Germline CDR1 DFQATT, CDR2 SNEGSKA (reference sequence). CDR3 length: 16 residues. Trimming shortened V by 3 bases and J by 2 bases, and 18 bases separated the two germline ends. CDR3 loop: CSARGVVGGLTDTQYF. The CDR3 DNA reads as TGCAGTGCTAGGGGGGTGGTGGGGGGACTCACAGATACGCAGTATTTT.

The gene calls are TRBV18 and TRBJ1-1; D perhaps matches TRBD1 (6 bases). The CDR3 has 13 amino acids. Trimming cost V 2 bases and J 3 bases, with 7 bases left between them. Germline V lookup: CDR1 KGHSH, CDR2 LQKENI. The DNA for the CDR3 is TGTGCCAGCTCACCAAACAGGGACACTGAAGCTTTCTTT. Its translation: CASSPNRDTEAFF.

This clonotype was observed a handful of times. The rearrangement uses TRBV20-1 and TRBJ1-6, with a possible D match to TRBD1 (5 bases). V dropped 0 bases and J dropped 5 bases, with 11 bases sitting between them. Germline-derived CDR1 and CDR2 are DFQATT and SNEGSKA (reference sequence). The CDR3 is 15 residues long. CDR3: CSARDFGAHNSPLHF. The CDR3 DNA follows: TGCAGTGCTAGAGATTTCGGGGCCCATAATTCACCCCTCCACTTT.

This chain links TRBV11-3 with TRBJ2-7, with D possibly TRBD2 on 5 matching bases. This CDR3 has 14 residues. Deletions cut 7 bases from V and 3 bases from J, with 16 bases between. Germline V CDR1 and CDR2: SGHNT, YENEEA. The CDR3, as DNA: TGTGCCAGCACCCCCCAGGAGGTGAACTACGAGCAGTACTTC. This gives the protein CASTPQEVNYEQYF.